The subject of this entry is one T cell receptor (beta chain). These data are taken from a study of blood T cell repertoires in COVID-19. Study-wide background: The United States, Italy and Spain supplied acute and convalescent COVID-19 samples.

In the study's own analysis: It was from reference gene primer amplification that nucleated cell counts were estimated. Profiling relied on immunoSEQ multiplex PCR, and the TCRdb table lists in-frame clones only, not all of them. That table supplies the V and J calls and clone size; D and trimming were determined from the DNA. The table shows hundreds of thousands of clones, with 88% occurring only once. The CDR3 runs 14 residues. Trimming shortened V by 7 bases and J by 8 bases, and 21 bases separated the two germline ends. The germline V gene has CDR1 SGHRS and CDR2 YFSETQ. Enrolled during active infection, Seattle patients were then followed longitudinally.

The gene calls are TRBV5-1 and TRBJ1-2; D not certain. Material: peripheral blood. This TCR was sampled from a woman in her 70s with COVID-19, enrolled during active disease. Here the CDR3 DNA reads TGCGCCAGCTTCGAGGGAGGGTCGGGTGAAGGCTACACCTTC. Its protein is CASFEGGSGEGYTF.